One and the same sample provided the 29 T cell receptor beta chains below, sequenced in a study of blood T cell repertoires in COVID-19. The table came from immunoSEQ multiplex PCR; TCRdb's copy has only in-frame clones and leaves some out. Here the sample spans approximately 65,000 clones, around three quarters being singletons. The sequenced material came from peripheral blood. The receptors were gathered from a human donor in a cohort sampled during active COVID-19.

This chain links TRBV6-2 or TRBV6-3 with TRBJ1-5, with D unclear. The CDR3 consists of 18 residues. The germline V and J ends were trimmed by 4 bases and 0 bases, with 19 bases remaining between them. In germline, CDR1 is MNHEY, CDR2 SVGEGT. The CDR3 DNA reads as TGTGCCAGCAGTTTCCCGGCCCCGAGGAAGAATAGCAATCAGCCCCAGCATTTT. Translation gives CASSFPAPRKNSNQPQHF.

The chain joins TRBV30 to TRBJ1-5; 7 nucleotides match TRBD1. This CDR3 comprises 16 residues. CDR1 and CDR2 from the germline V gene are GTSNPN and SVGIG (reference sequence). Unmatched junction bases numbered 10, after V lost 0 bases and J lost 5 bases. CDR3 loop: CAWSVSGGTADQPQHF. CDR3 in DNA: TGTGCCTGGAGTGTAAGCGGCGGGACAGCGGATCAGCCCCAGCATTTT.

This chain links TRBV11-3 with TRBJ2-3; TRBD2 aligns across 10 bases. V gave up 5 bases and J gave up 1 base; unmatched junction bases: 9. The CDR3 covers 17 residues. CDR1 SGHNT and CDR2 YENEEA come from the germline V gene. The CDR3 DNA follows: TGTGCCAGCAGCCGATACTTACTAGCGGGACGCACAGATACGCAGTATTTT. The encoded protein is CASSRYLLAGRTDTQYF. Together with reference TRBV11-3 and TRBJ2-3, the CDR3 gives the full variable domain: EAGVVQSPRYKIIEKKQPVAFWCNPISGHNTLYWYLQNLGQGPELLIRYENEEAVDDSQLPKDRFSAERLKGVDSTLKIQPAELGDSAVYLCASSRYLLAGRTDTQYFGPGTRLTVL.

In DNA form, the CDR3 reads TGTGCCAGTAGTACCACATCCTTGAACACTGAAGCTTTCTTT. The encoded protein is CASSTTSLNTEAFF. The rearrangement links TRBV19 to TRBJ1-1; D unresolved. CDR3 length: 14 amino acids. The germline CDR1 and CDR2 sequences are LNHDA and SQIVND (reference sequence). V was pared by 4 bases and J by 0 bases, with 9 bases between.

This clone was seen a few times. This rearrangement joins TRBV3-1 (or the pseudogene TRBV3-2) to TRBJ1-2; TRBD1 aligns across 7 bases. This CDR3 is built from 14 residues. With 0 bases clipped from V and 7 bases from J, the junction kept 5 bases outside the gene matches. Per the germline V gene, CDR1 is LGHDT and CDR2 is YNNKEL (reference sequence). The chain's CDR3 is CASSQERGRVGYTF. CDR3 DNA sequence: TGTGCCAGCAGCCAAGAAAGGGGGCGGGTTGGCTACACCTTC.

The chain links TRBV3-1 (or the pseudogene TRBV3-2) to TRBJ1-2; perhaps TRBD1 as D (5 bases). The CDR3 consists of 13 residues. Germline lookup yields CDR1 LGHDT and CDR2 YNNKEL (reference sequence). V gave up 3 bases and J gave up 6 bases, with 11 bases separating them. The CDR3 DNA follows: TGTGCCAGCAGCCAGGGGCAGGGCCATGGCTACACCTTC. Amino acids: CASSQGQGHGYTF.

The CDR3 DNA is TGCGCCAGCAGCTTGGACGGTAGCAAAACGTCCTACGAGCAGTACTTC. This codes for CASSLDGSKTSYEQYF. The rearrangement links TRBV5-1 to TRBJ2-7; no clear D gene. CDR1 and CDR2 (germline): SGHRS, YFSETQ. This CDR3 is built from 16 residues. V was clipped by 0 bases and J by 1 base, with 14 bases between them. The variable domain in full, with the rest retrieved from reference TRBV5-1 and TRBJ2-7, is KAGVTQTPRYLIKTRGQQVTLSCSPISGHRSVSWYQQTPGQGLQFLFEYFSETQRNKGNFPGRFSGRQFSNSRSEMNVSTLELGDSALYLCASSLDGSKTSYEQYFGPGTRLTVT.

The chain couples TRBV15 to TRBJ2-5; 7 bases align to TRBD2. Germline lookup yields CDR1 LNHNV and CDR2 YYDKDF (reference sequence). J lost 5 bases, V lost 1 base, and 4 bases had no gene match. This CDR3 spans 14 amino acids. CDR3: CATSRAGGWETQYF. In nucleotides, the CDR3 is TGTGCCACCAGCAGAGCGGGGGGATGGGAGACCCAGTACTTC.

The rearrangement uses TRBV6-2 or TRBV6-3 and TRBJ2-7; 7 bases align to TRBD2. Germline CDR1 and CDR2: MNHEY and SVGEGT. The CDR3 has 14 residues. Trimming removed 0 bases from V and 2 bases from J; junction bases left unmatched: 1. CDR3 sequence: CASSYSTSAYEQYF. For the CDR3, the DNA is TGTGCCAGCAGTTACTCCACTAGCGCCTACGAGCAGTACTTC.

The chain employs TRBV5-4 and TRBJ1-2; unclear D gene. The CDR3 consists of 11 residues. CDR1 and CDR2 (germline): SGHNT, YYREEE (reference sequence). V lost 2 bases and J lost 6, with 5 bases in between. DNA of the CDR3: TGTGCCAGCAGCTTACGGGATGGCTACACCTTC. Translation: CASSLRDGYTF. Variable domain in full (rest from reference TRBV5-4 and TRBJ1-2): ETGVTQSPTHLIKTRGQQVTLRCSSQSGHNTVSWYQQALGQGPQFIFQYYREEENGRGNFPPRFSGLQFPNYSSELNVNALELDDSALYLCASSLRDGYTFGSGTRLTVV.

The chain employs TRBV29-1 and TRBJ1-4; D remains ambiguous. The V gene's germline CDR1 is SQVTM and CDR2 ANQGSEA. Trimming removed 7 bases from V and 8 bases from J, with 26 bases in between. The CDR3 is 16 residues long. The DNA for the CDR3 is TGCAGCGCCCCGCTCGGTGGGCCTCTCCAAGCCGAAAAACTGTTTTTT. This encodes CSAPLGGPLQAEKLFF.

The rearrangement joins TRBV29-1 to TRBJ2-7; 13 bases line up with TRBD2. There are 14 residues in the CDR3. Germline V lookup: CDR1 SQVTM, CDR2 ANQGSEA. V lost 5 bases, J lost 2 bases, and 3 bases stayed unmatched. CDR3 bases: TGCAGCGTTCAGGGACTAGCGGGACCCTACGAGCAGTACTTC. It is translated as CSVQGLAGPYEQYF.

The V call is TRBV7-2, the J call TRBJ2-5, with D perhaps TRBD2 (5 bases). Germline V lookup: CDR1 SGHTA, CDR2 FQGNSA. CDR3 length: 15 residues. With 1 base removed from V and 5 bases from J, the gap between germline ends came to 14 bases. The CDR3: CASSLVGSDWETQYF. CDR3 nucleotides: TGTGCCAGCAGCTTAGTTGGTAGCGACTGGGAGACCCAGTACTTC.

This clone was picked up a small number of times. The chain links TRBV9 to TRBJ2-7, with a weak D call TRBD2 (6 bases). Looked up from germline, CDR1 is SGDLS and CDR2 is YYNGEE. Trimming stripped 5 bases from V and 2 bases from J, with 26 bases between. CDR3 size: 18 residues. The CDR3 loop is CASSPGAGRGRLAYEQYF. The CDR3 DNA sequence: TGTGCCAGCAGTCCGGGAGCAGGGCGAGGCCGACTAGCCTACGAGCAGTACTTC.

The rearrangement links TRBV7-8 to TRBJ1-4, with D possibly being TRBD1 (5 bases). CDR3 length: 14 amino acids. Trimming shortened V by 5 bases and J by 4 bases, and 11 bases separated the two germline ends. CDR1 is SGHVS and CDR2 is FQNEAQ in the germline V gene. The CDR3 loop is CASSPQGLNEKLFF. CDR3 bases: TGTGCCAGCAGCCCCCAGGGCCTTAATGAAAAACTGTTTTTT.

V usage is TRBV4-3 and J usage is TRBJ2-3; 15 bases are shared with TRBD2. The CDR3 totals 18 residues. Germline CDR1 is LGHNA and CDR2 is YSLEER. Trimming removed 0 bases from V and 5 bases from J; junction bases left unmatched: 6. The CDR3 here is CASSQEPRTSGRVDTQYF. DNA for the CDR3: TGCGCCAGCAGCCAAGAACCCCGGACTAGCGGGAGGGTAGATACGCAGTATTTT.

V and J are TRBV30 and TRBJ2-3; TRBD2 aligns across 9 bases. Germline values: CDR1 GTSNPN, CDR2 SVGIG (reference sequence). V lost 3 bases, J lost 2 bases, and 18 bases stayed unmatched. The CDR3 spans 19 residues. CDR3 DNA: TGTGCCTGGAGCCTGGGCCAATCCGGGACTAGCAAGCCCACAGATACGCAGTATTTT. This encodes CAWSLGQSGTSKPTDTQYF.

This clone appeared once. V and J are TRBV28 and TRBJ2-1, with 13 bases fitting TRBD2. CDR1 and CDR2 from the germline V gene are MDHEN and SYDVKM. Losses at the gene ends were 4 bases for V and 10 bases for J; bases not matched to a gene: 19. This CDR3 is built from 19 residues. CDR3 residues: CASSSPSATTSGGAGEQFF. The CDR3 coding sequence is TGTGCCAGCAGTTCGCCCTCCGCAACCACTAGCGGGGGGGCGGGGGAGCAGTTCTTC.

This sequence joins TRBV7-8 and TRBJ2-1; the match to TRBD2 covers 7 bases. Germline lookup yields CDR1 SGHVS and CDR2 FQNEAQ. The CDR3 loop spans 17 amino acids. The V segment lost 1 base and the J segment 3 bases; nucleotides outside the gene matches: 9. The CDR3 region is CASSLVFGSGNYNEQFF. CDR3 coding DNA: TGTGCCAGCAGCTTAGTTTTTGGGAGCGGGAACTACAATGAGCAGTTCTTC.

This clone was found a few times. The CDR3 bases are TGTGCCAGCAAGGGGCCCAACACCGGGGAGCTGTTTTTT. This encodes CASKGPNTGELFF. This chain connects TRBV12-3 or TRBV12-4 to TRBJ2-2; tentative D call: TRBD1 (5 bases). CDR3 length: 13 amino acids. V was trimmed by 7 bases and J by 2 bases, leaving 8 bases between them.

The V call is TRBV3-1 (or the pseudogene TRBV3-2), the J call TRBJ2-7; 10 bases map to TRBD2. This CDR3 is built from 14 residues. The V gene end was trimmed by 4 bases and the J gene end by 4 bases; junction bases not matched to a gene: 4. Germline V gene data show CDR1 as LGHDT and CDR2 as YNNKEL (reference sequence). CDR3: CASSPGLARYEQYF. CDR3 bases: TGTGCCAGCAGCCCGGGACTAGCGCGGTACGAGCAGTACTTC.

The table lists this clone with a count of one. CDR3 DNA sequence: TGCAGCGCAGAGCGGCCGGGCGATGGGGAGCTGTTTTTT. This codes for CSAERPGDGELFF. The J gene is TRBJ2-2, the V gene TRBV29-1; possibly TRBD2 for D (5 bases). Germline V CDR1 and CDR2: SQVTM, ANQGSEA. The V and J ends lost 7 bases and 8 bases respectively, with 17 bases between them. This CDR3 comprises 13 residues.

This rearrangement joins TRBV2 to TRBJ2-1, with TRBD2 identical over 8 bases. CDR1 is SNHLY, CDR2 FYNNEI, per germline. V lost 5 bases and J lost 7; bases outside the gene matches: 13. The CDR3 loop spans 16 amino acids. The CDR3 spells CASSSLSGSGANEQFF. The DNA of the CDR3 is TGTGCCAGCAGTTCCTTAAGCGGGAGTGGGGCGAATGAGCAGTTCTTC.

This clone appeared a few times. The chain carries TRBV3-1 (or the pseudogene TRBV3-2) and TRBJ2-7, with D possibly being TRBD2 (6 bases). Germline V gene sequence: CDR1 LGHDT, CDR2 YNNKEL (reference sequence). Trimming pared 0 bases from V and 4 bases from J, leaving 10 bases between. The CDR3 loop spans 14 amino acids. In DNA, the CDR3 is TGTGCCAGCAGCCAAGATGGGGGGTTTTACGAGCAGTACTTC. Translation: CASSQDGGFYEQYF.

The chain recombines TRBV6-2 or TRBV6-3 with TRBJ1-1; possible D gene TRBD1, 6 bases. This CDR3 region has 15 residues. Per germline, CDR1 MNHEY and CDR2 SVGEGT. Trimming pared 2 bases from V and 1 base from J, leaving 11 bases between. CDR3 loop: CASSYHRATNTEAFF. The CDR3 nucleotides are TGTGCCAGCAGTTACCACAGGGCAACGAACACTGAAGCTTTCTTT.

The genes are TRBV7-2 and TRBJ2-2; D is ambiguous. Trimming pared 6 bases from V and 4 bases from J, leaving 9 bases between. Germline loops: CDR1 SGHTA, CDR2 FQGNSA. The CDR3 runs 13 residues. The CDR3 bases are TGTGCCAGCAGTAGCTTCGGCACCGGGGAGCTGTTTTTT. Its translation: CASSSFGTGELFF.

A word on this clone: At the DNA level, this CDR3 is encoded by other sequences in the same sample as well. V and J are TRBV5-1 and TRBJ2-3, with a tentative D call TRBD1 (5 bases). The CDR3 sequence is 15 residues long. The germline V and J ends were trimmed by 0 bases and 1 base, with 9 bases remaining between them. The germline gives CDR1 SGHRS, CDR2 YFSETQ. CDR3 residues: CASSLEGSGTDTQYF. DNA of the CDR3: TGCGCCAGCAGCTTGGAGGGGTCGGGCACAGATACGCAGTATTTT.

This CDR3 reads CASSQGTGGAQYF. In DNA, the CDR3 is TGTGCCAGCAGCCAGGGGACAGGGGGCGCCCAGTACTTC. V usage is TRBV3-1 (or the pseudogene TRBV3-2) and J usage is TRBJ2-5; TRBD1 aligns across 12 bases. V shed 3 bases and J 9 bases; nucleotides not matched to a gene: 2. Germline CDR1 is LGHDT and CDR2 is YNNKEL (reference sequence). This CDR3 contains 13 residues.

DNA of the CDR3: TGTGCCAGCAGTGAACAGGGCAGGGCTTCCTACGAGCAGTACTTC. Translation gives CASSEQGRASYEQYF. The rearrangement links TRBV6-1 to TRBJ2-7; a weak D match, TRBD1 (5 bases). Trimming took off 2 bases at V and 1 base at J, with 12 bases between the two ends. CDR1 and CDR2 from the germline V gene are MNHNS and SASEGT. This CDR3 has 15 residues.